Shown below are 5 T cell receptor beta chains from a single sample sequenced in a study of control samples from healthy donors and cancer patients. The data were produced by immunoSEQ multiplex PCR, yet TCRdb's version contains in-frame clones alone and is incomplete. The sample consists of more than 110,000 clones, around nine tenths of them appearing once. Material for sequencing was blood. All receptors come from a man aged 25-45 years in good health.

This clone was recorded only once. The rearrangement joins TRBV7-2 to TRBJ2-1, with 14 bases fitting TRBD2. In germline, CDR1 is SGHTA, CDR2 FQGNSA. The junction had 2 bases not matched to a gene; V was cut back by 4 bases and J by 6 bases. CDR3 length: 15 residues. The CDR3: CASSSGLAGGNEQFF. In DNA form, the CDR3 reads TGTGCCAGCAGCTCCGGACTAGCGGGAGGCAATGAGCAGTTCTTC.

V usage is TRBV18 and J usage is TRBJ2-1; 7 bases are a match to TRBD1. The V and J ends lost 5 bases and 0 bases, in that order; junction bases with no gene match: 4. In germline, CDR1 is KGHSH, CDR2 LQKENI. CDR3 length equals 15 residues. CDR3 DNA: TGTGCCAGCTCAGCGTGGGACAGCTCCTACAATGAGCAGTTCTTC. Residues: CASSAWDSSYNEQFF.

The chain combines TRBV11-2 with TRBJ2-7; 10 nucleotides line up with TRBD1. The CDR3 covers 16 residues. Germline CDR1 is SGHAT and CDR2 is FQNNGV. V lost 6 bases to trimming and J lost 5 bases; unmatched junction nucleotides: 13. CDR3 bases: TGTGCCAGCAGTCCCCGGGAGCGACAGGGGGCCAACGAGCAGTACTTC. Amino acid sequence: CASSPRERQGANEQYF.

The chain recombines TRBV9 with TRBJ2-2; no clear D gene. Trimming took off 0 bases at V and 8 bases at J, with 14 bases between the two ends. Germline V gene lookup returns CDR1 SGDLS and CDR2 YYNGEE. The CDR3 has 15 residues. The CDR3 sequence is CASSVGGSGSGELFF. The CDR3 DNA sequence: TGTGCCAGCAGCGTAGGGGGATCGGGTTCTGGGGAGCTGTTTTTT.

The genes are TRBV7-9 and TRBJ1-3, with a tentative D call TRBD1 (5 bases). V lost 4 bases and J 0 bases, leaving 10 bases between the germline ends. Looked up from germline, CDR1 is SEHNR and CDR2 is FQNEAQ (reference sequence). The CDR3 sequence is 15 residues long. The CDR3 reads CASSSAGNSGNTIYF. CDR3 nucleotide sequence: TGTGCCAGCAGCTCCGCAGGGAACTCTGGAAACACCATATATTTT.